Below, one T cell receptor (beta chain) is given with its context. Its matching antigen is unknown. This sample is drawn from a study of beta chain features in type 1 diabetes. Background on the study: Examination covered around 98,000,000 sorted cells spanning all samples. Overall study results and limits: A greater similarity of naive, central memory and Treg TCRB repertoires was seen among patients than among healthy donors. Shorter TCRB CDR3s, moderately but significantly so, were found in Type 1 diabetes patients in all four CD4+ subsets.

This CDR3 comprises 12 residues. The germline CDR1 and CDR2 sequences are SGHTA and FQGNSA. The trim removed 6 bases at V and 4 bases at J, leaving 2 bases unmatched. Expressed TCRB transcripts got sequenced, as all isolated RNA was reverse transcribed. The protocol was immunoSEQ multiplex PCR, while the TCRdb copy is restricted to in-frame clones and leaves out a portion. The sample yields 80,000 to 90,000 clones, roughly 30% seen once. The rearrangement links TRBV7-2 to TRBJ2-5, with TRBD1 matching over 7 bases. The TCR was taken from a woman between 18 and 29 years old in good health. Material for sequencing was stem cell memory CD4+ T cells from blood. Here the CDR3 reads CASSRQGETQYF. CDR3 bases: TGTGCCAGCAGTAGACAGGGAGAGACCCAGTACTTC. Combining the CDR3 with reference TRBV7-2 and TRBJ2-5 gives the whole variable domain GAGVSQSPSNKVTEKGKDVELRCDPISGHTALYWYRQSLGQGLEFLIYFQGNSAPDKSGLPSDRFSAERTGGSVSTLTIQRTQQEDSAVYLCASSRQGETQYFGPGTRLLVL.